This entry lists 30 T cell receptor beta chains sequenced from one sample in a study of tumor and adjacent non-tumor tissue in lung cancer. TCRbeta libraries were built with three rounds of nested PCR, modified from ARM-PCR. MiXCR, run by TCRdb on the multiplex PCR reads, gives a single entry per CDR3 protein. The table includes around 200,000 distinct CDR3 sequences, 60% to 85% detected once. This sample's RNA came from whole unsorted tissue. The material sequenced was lung tumor tissue. The source is a man in his sixties with non-small cell lung cancer.

This clonotype was counted a single time. This may arise from a read error, as a much more abundant clone is one base away. This CDR3 reads CASSQETVGKNTEAFF. The DNA of the CDR3 is TGTGCCAGCAGCCAAGAGACAGTGGGCAAGAACACTGAAGCTTTCTTT. The chain carries TRBV4-2 and TRBJ1-1, with a possible D match to TRBD1 (5 bases). The V gene lost 0 bases and the J gene lost 1 base, with 12 bases spanning the gap. CDR3 length: 16 amino acids. Germline CDR1 and CDR2: LGHNA and YNFKEQ.

As to this clonotype: The junction does not match germline at one end; this may be a read error. The rearrangement links TRBV11-3 to TRBJ1-1; 9 bases align to TRBD1. Germline V gene data show CDR1 as SGHNT and CDR2 as YENEEA. This CDR3 contains 18 residues. The CDR3 DNA is TGTGCAAGCATCACGCGGACAGGGGAAAACTTCATGAACACTGAAGCTTTCTTT. As protein: CASITRTGENFMNTEAFF.

This clonotype has only a few counts. The chain uses TRBV20-1 and TRBJ2-3, with D possibly being TRBD2 (7 bases). The V end was cut by 0 bases, the J end by 3 bases, with 13 bases between. The CDR3 has 15 amino acids. CDR1 and CDR2 (germline): DFQATT, SNEGSKA (reference sequence). CDR3 amino acids: CSARDVRGPTDTQYF. Here the CDR3 DNA reads TGCAGTGCTAGAGATGTGCGGGGGCCTACAGATACGCAGTATTTT.

The rearrangement links TRBV6-5 to TRBJ2-5, with 10 bases matching TRBD2. Unmatched junction bases numbered 8, after V lost 6 bases and J lost 4 bases. CDR1 MNHEY and CDR2 SVGAGI come from the germline V gene. The CDR3 extends over 15 amino acids. CDR3 DNA: TGTGCCAGCAGGATGGGAAGCGGGAGGGCAGAGACCCAGTACTTC. This encodes CASRMGSGRAETQYF.

Concerning this clonotype: One end of the junction is discordant with germline, which a read error may explain. V usage is TRBV11-2 and J usage is TRBJ2-5; D remains ambiguous. The CDR3 length is 13 residues. CDR1 SGHAT and CDR2 FQNNGV come from the germline V gene. CDR3 nucleotide sequence: TGTGCCAGAAACTTAGGCCAGAAAGAGGCCCAGTACTTC. Translating it yields CARNLGQKEAQYF.

The table lists this clonotype with a count of one. This chain links TRBV11-2 with TRBJ2-5; D is possibly TRBD1 or TRBD2 (6 bases each). The germline V gene has CDR1 SGHAT and CDR2 FQNNGV. The CDR3 consists of 16 residues. V was clipped by 7 bases and J by 5 bases, with 23 bases between them. The CDR3, as DNA: TGTGCCAGCAACTCAACAATAGGGGGGCCAAAGGAGACCCAGTACTTC. Amino acids: CASNSTIGGPKETQYF.

The V gene is TRBV6-2 or TRBV6-3, the J gene TRBJ2-1, with 9 nucleotides matching TRBD1. The CDR3 is made up of 14 amino acids. From germline, CDR1 is MNHEY and CDR2 SVGEGT. J was trimmed by 9 bases and V by 4 bases; bases with no gene match: 7. In DNA form, the CDR3 reads TGTGCCAGCAGTTCCACCGGGACAGGGACTGAGCAGTTCTTC. Translated: CASSSTGTGTEQFF.

The J gene is TRBJ1-2, the V gene TRBV6-2 or TRBV6-3; TRBD1 matches 8 bases. Germline V gene lookup returns CDR1 MNHEY and CDR2 SVGEGT. The CDR3 contains 15 residues. The V segment lost 7 bases and the J segment 8 bases; nucleotides outside the gene matches: 15. CDR3 in amino acids: CASTLSTRTGKGYTF. The CDR3 DNA reads as TGTGCCAGCACTTTATCAACCAGGACAGGGAAAGGCTACACCTTC.

The CDR3 loop reads CASSLIPLGTIQETQYF. The DNA of the CDR3 is TGTGCCAGCAGCTTAATACCCCTCGGGACAATCCAAGAGACCCAGTACTTC. The chain employs TRBV11-2 and TRBJ2-5; TRBD1 is a possible D gene (6 bases). The V gene lost 2 bases and the J gene lost 1 base, with 17 bases spanning the gap. Germline V gene data show CDR1 as SGHAT and CDR2 as FQNNGV. This CDR3 has 17 amino acids.

About this clonotype: This may be a read error, as it is one base from a much larger clone. The V and J genes are TRBV20-1 and TRBJ2-7; TRBD1 aligns across 7 bases. Germline assignment: CDR1 DFQATT and CDR2 SNEGSKA (reference sequence). This CDR3 spans 13 amino acids. In nucleotides, the CDR3 is TGCAGTGCTACCGGGACAGTCTCCTACGAGAAGTACTTC. This encodes CSATGTVSYEKYF.

On this clonotype: Since no conserved phenylalanine or tryptophan closes the CDR3, a read error is the likely cause. The DNA is left out, because the CDR3 cannot be placed on it with certainty; the CDR3 is given as TCRdb lists it. The chain recombines TRBV11-2 with TRBJ1-1; the table names TRBD1, a call not compared with the DNA. From germline, CDR1 is SGHAT and CDR2 FQNNGV. The CDR3 comprises 13 residues, both ends counted. The CDR3 is CASSTQGFAEAFI.

This clonotype has at least ten counts. The V call is TRBV29-1, the J call TRBJ2-3, with TRBD1 as a possible D gene (5 bases). Germline assignment: CDR1 SQVTM and CDR2 ANQGSEA. The CDR3 has 15 amino acids. V was pared by 2 bases and J by 2 bases, with 14 bases between. The CDR3 is CSVERQRLDTDTQYF. CDR3 DNA: TGCAGCGTTGAACGACAGCGCCTGGACACAGATACGCAGTATTTT.

In regard to this clonotype: Just one base apart from a much larger clone, this may be a read error. V is TRBV6-5 and J is TRBJ2-1, with D tentatively TRBD1 (5 bases). V was clipped by 7 bases and J by 14 bases, with 21 bases between them. The CDR3 is 13 amino acids. Germline V gene lookup returns CDR1 MNHEY and CDR2 SVGAGI. In nucleotides, the CDR3 is TGTGCCAGCAACCAGGGCCTCGGGTCGGCGGAGTTCTTC. Encoded protein: CASNQGLGSAEFF.

This clonotype was detected only a few times. This rearrangement joins TRBV12-3 or TRBV12-4 to TRBJ1-1; tentative D call: TRBD1 (5 bases). This CDR3 is 12 amino acids long. V was trimmed by 3 bases and J by 10 bases, leaving 12 bases between them. The CDR3 region is CASSFGQGAAFF. The CDR3 DNA reads as TGTGCCAGCAGTTTCGGTCAGGGTGCAGCTTTCTTT.

Notes on this clonotype: Here the CDR3 omits its conserved ending phenylalanine or tryptophan, so a read error is the likely source. The chain recombines TRBV20-1 with TRBJ1-2; unclear D gene. The CDR3 extends over 11 amino acids. Germline CDR1 DFQATT, CDR2 SNEGSKA (reference sequence). CDR3 residues: CVARGRRGYTI. DNA for the CDR3: TGCGTTGCTAGAGGAAGGCGAGGCTACACCATC.

On this clonotype: This may arise from a read error, as a much more abundant clone is one base away. The chain recombines TRBV6-2 or TRBV6-3 with TRBJ2-1; TRBD2 aligns across 8 bases. CDR1 is MNHEY, CDR2 SVGEGT, per germline. The CDR3 length is 16 residues. The CDR3 nucleotides are TGTGCCAGCCGTTACTTGCTAGCGGGTCCTCTGAATGAGCAGTTCTTC. Translation: CASRYLLAGPLNEQFF.

For this clonotype: Possible read error: a much larger clone is one base away. The CDR3 end shows no conserved phenylalanine or tryptophan, and so a read error is likely. The rearrangement links TRBV6-5 to TRBJ2-4; TRBD1 matches 9 bases. There are 14 residues in the CDR3. After removal of 5 bases from V and 7 bases from J, the junction contained 6 bases not matched to a gene. Germline V gives CDR1 MNHEY, CDR2 SVGAGI. CDR3 residues: CASSRDREWNIQYV. As DNA, the CDR3 is TGTGCCAGCAGTAGGGACAGGGAATGGAACATTCAGTACGTC.

About this clonotype: This clone may be a read error of a much larger clone one base away. The chain combines TRBV20-1 with TRBJ2-5, with 8 bases fitting TRBD2. Trimming removed 7 bases from V and 4 bases from J; junction bases left unmatched: 8. Germline V gene lookup returns CDR1 DFQATT and CDR2 SNEGSKA (reference sequence). The CDR3 covers 13 residues. The DNA for the CDR3 is TGCAGTGTTCACGGACTAGCTGGAGAGACCCAGTACTTC. It is translated as CSVHGLAGETQYF.

This chain links TRBV20-1 with TRBJ2-7, with a tentative D call TRBD1 (5 bases). Trimming cost V 3 bases and J 8 bases, with 17 bases left between them. Germline loops: CDR1 DFQATT, CDR2 SNEGSKA (reference sequence). CDR3 length: 13 amino acids. The CDR3 region is CSARTRVVSKQYF. Written as DNA, the CDR3 is TGCAGTGCTAGGACCAGGGTGGTTTCCAAGCAGTACTTC.

A remark on this clonotype: This may come from a read error, since a much larger clone is one base off. V usage is TRBV6-1 and J usage is TRBJ2-2; no firm D call. The CDR3 sequence is 13 residues long. Germline loops: CDR1 MNHNS, CDR2 SASEGT. The CDR3 loop is CTSSESISWELFF. CDR3 nucleotide sequence: TGTACCAGCAGTGAAAGTATTAGCTGGGAGCTGTTTTTT.

In this sample, this clonotype turned up a few times. At one boundary the junction diverges from the germline segment, which might be a read error. This sequence joins TRBV4-1 and TRBJ2-3; D ambiguous. Germline lookup yields CDR1 MGHRA and CDR2 YSYEKL. The CDR3 is 12 residues long. The CDR3 DNA sequence: TGCGTCAGCAGTCAGCCGAGGGATACGCAGTATTTT. It codes for CVSSQPRDTQYF.

A remark on this clonotype: A read error may account for a junction end that differs from germline. The CDR3 sequence: CTSSYWAQETQYF. Here the CDR3 DNA reads TGTACCAGCAGTTACTGGGCTCAAGAGACCCAGTACTTC. This chain links TRBV11-2 with TRBJ2-5, with unresolved D. Germline V gives CDR1 SGHAT, CDR2 FQNNGV. CDR3 size: 13 residues.

Worth noting for this clonotype: Sequence at one end of the junction differs from germline and may be a read error. The rearrangement uses TRBV20-1 and TRBJ2-3; possibly TRBD1 for D (5 bases). The CDR3 totals 15 residues. Germline V gives CDR1 DFQATT, CDR2 SNEGSKA (reference sequence). DNA for the CDR3: TGCAGTGCTAGAGATGTGGGGCTTAGCATAGATACGCAGTATTTT. Protein product: CSARDVGLSIDTQYF.

Remarks on this clonotype: The junction and the germline gene differ at one end; a read error may be behind it. The chain recombines TRBV6-2 or TRBV6-3 with TRBJ2-7, with a tentative D call TRBD2 (6 bases). This CDR3 region has 14 residues. CDR1 MNHEY and CDR2 SVGEGT come from the germline V gene. The CDR3: CTSSQILASYGQYF. In DNA, the CDR3 is TGTACCAGCAGCCAGATACTAGCAAGCTACGGACAGTACTTC.

This clonotype came up many times. V is TRBV29-1 and J is TRBJ1-3; D gene ambiguous. The CDR3 runs to 12 residues. The ends were cut back, 5 bases at V and 2 bases at J, with 7 bases in the middle. Germline lookup yields CDR1 SQVTM and CDR2 ANQGSEA. The CDR3 here is CSVQSTGNTIYF. The CDR3 DNA is TGCAGCGTTCAGTCGACTGGAAACACCATATATTTT. The whole variable domain, remainder taken from reference TRBV29-1 and TRBJ1-3, is SAVISQKPSRDICQRGTSLTIQCQVDSQVTMMFWYRQQPGQSLTLIATANQGSEATYESGFVIDKFPISRPNLTFSTLTVSNMSPEDSSIYLCSVQSTGNTIYFGEGSWLTVV.

The V and J genes are TRBV7-8 and TRBJ2-3; D is ambiguous. V was cut by 1 base and J by 8 bases, with 13 bases left in between. This CDR3 has 14 residues. Germline-derived CDR1 and CDR2 are SGHVS and FQNEAQ. Here the CDR3 reads CASSLGINAGTQYF. CDR3 sequence (DNA): TGTGCCAGCAGCTTAGGAATTAACGCAGGTACGCAGTATTTT.

This clonotype was seen a few times. This clone may be a read error of a much larger clone one base away. The chain employs TRBV20-1 and TRBJ1-2; a possible D gene is TRBD1 (5 bases). This CDR3 spans 13 amino acids. Germline-derived CDR1 and CDR2 are DFQATT and SNEGSKA (reference sequence). CDR3 residues: CSVRSDSHYGYTF. CDR3 nucleotides: TGCAGTGTTAGAAGCGACAGCCACTATGGCTACACCTTC.

There are a few counts of this clonotype. This rearrangement joins TRBV12-3 or TRBV12-4 to TRBJ2-7, with a possible D match to TRBD1 (6 bases). Between the trimmed V and J ends, which lost 4 bases and 2 bases, there was a span of 12 bases. The length of the CDR3 is 14 residues. The CDR3 bases are TGTGCCAGCAGTTCCGGACAGAGTACCTACGAGCAGTACTTC. Protein product: CASSSGQSTYEQYF.

As for this clonotype: A clone one base away is much larger, so this may be a read error. The chain employs TRBV20-1 and TRBJ2-3; maybe TRBD2 (5 bases). CDR1 DFQATT and CDR2 SNEGSKA come from the germline V gene (reference sequence). There are 15 residues in the CDR3. CDR3 sequence: CSVREGSGRADTQYF. The CDR3 DNA sequence: TGCAGTGTTAGAGAAGGGAGCGGACGGGCAGATACGCAGTATTTT.

The chain joins TRBV11-2 to TRBJ2-3, with D unresolved. This CDR3 is 13 amino acids long. Germline CDR1 is SGHAT and CDR2 is FQNNGV. Trimming took off 7 bases at V and 4 bases at J, with 12 bases between the two ends. The CDR3: CASKPNVPDTQYF. CDR3 in DNA: TGTGCCAGCAAGCCTAACGTTCCAGATACGCAGTATTTT.